These T cell receptor beta chains were read from a single sample in a study of shared clonotypes between healthy human individuals. Clones were sequenced by immunoSEQ multiplex PCR, and TCRdb holds only the in-frame ones, with some missing. This sample has roughly 770,000 clones, with around 96% found just once. The sample taken for sequencing was naive CD8+ T cells sorted from blood. These receptors were taken from a man aged 25-40 years in good health. The CDR3 runs from the conserved cysteine through the conserved F or W.

v_gene: TRBV15; j_gene: TRBJ2-3; CDR3aa: CATSRDRTDTQYF
v_gene: TRBV18; j_gene: TRBJ2-3; CDR3aa: CASSSAGLALTDTQYF
v_gene: TRBV7-9; j_gene: TRBJ2-2; CDR3aa: CASSSLGHQTGELFF
v_gene: TRBV14; j_gene: TRBJ2-3; CDR3aa: CASSQELGSRTDTQYF
v_gene: TRBV4-1; j_gene: TRBJ1-5; CDR3aa: CASSLQDSDSNQPQHF
v_gene: TRBV14; j_gene: TRBJ2-7; CDR3aa: CASSAGTGSYEQYF
v_gene: TRBV27; j_gene: TRBJ2-3; CDR3aa: CASSQTSGRAPDTQYF
v_gene: TRBV7-9; j_gene: TRBJ1-2; CDR3aa: CASSLGGTGRHYGYTF
v_gene: TRBV9; j_gene: TRBJ2-5; CDR3aa: CASSVAHNTQETQYF
v_gene: TRBV28; j_gene: TRBJ2-1; CDR3aa: CASSFSGSVNEQFF
v_gene: TRBV4-1; j_gene: TRBJ2-4; CDR3aa: CASSHTAKNIQYF
v_gene: TRBV28; j_gene: TRBJ2-1; CDR3aa: CASSLTNNEQFF
v_gene: TRBV11-3; j_gene: TRBJ2-1; CDR3aa: CASSPGGGGPYNEQFF
v_gene: TRBV2; j_gene: TRBJ2-1; CDR3aa: CASSKGPGTVNEQFF
v_gene: TRBV27; j_gene: TRBJ2-7; CDR3aa: CASSSGLAGDEQYF
v_gene: TRBV27; j_gene: TRBJ2-1; CDR3aa: CASSQGDEQFF
v_gene: TRBV11-2; j_gene: TRBJ2-3; CDR3aa: CASSIDGLASTDTQYF
v_gene: TRBV11-2; j_gene: TRBJ2-1; CDR3aa: CASSSITSGPDNEQFF
v_gene: TRBV7-8; j_gene: TRBJ2-1; CDR3aa: CASSLEGEYNEQFF
v_gene: TRBV7-6; j_gene: TRBJ2-7; CDR3aa: CASSLESGRNYEQYF
v_gene: TRBV18; j_gene: TRBJ2-7; CDR3aa: CASSPERQGIKYLTYEQYF
v_gene: TRBV15; j_gene: TRBJ2-7; CDR3aa: CATSNPPGLASYEQYF
v_gene: TRBV28; j_gene: TRBJ2-7; CDR3aa: CASSLVVQLAGVNEQYF
v_gene: TRBV27; j_gene: TRBJ2-7; CDR3aa: CASSLQGLGGYEQYF
v_gene: TRBV28; j_gene: TRBJ2-3; CDR3aa: CASSLNPGTDTQYF
v_gene: TRBV5-1; j_gene: TRBJ1-4; CDR3aa: CASSLTGSNEKLFF
v_gene: TRBV4-1; j_gene: TRBJ1-5; CDR3aa: CASSPGTGNSNQPQHF
v_gene: TRBV4-3; j_gene: TRBJ2-1; CDR3aa: CASSQGHLGGKEDEQFF
v_gene: TRBV5-1; j_gene: TRBJ2-1; CDR3aa: CASSLLSALASRGDEQFF
v_gene: TRBV18; j_gene: TRBJ2-7; CDR3aa: CASSPVPGTSSYEQYF
v_gene: TRBV4-2; j_gene: TRBJ2-2; CDR3aa: CASSQEAGATTGELFF
v_gene: TRBV27; j_gene: TRBJ2-1; CDR3aa: CASGPGLREQFF
v_gene: TRBV10-3; j_gene: TRBJ2-7; CDR3aa: CAISESNSLGFTYEQYF
v_gene: TRBV27; j_gene: TRBJ1-3; CDR3aa: CASSLSPGSGNTIYF
v_gene: TRBV5-1; j_gene: TRBJ2-7; CDR3aa: CASAMRWAYEQYF
v_gene: TRBV11-2; j_gene: TRBJ2-7; CDR3aa: CASSPVGQALAGVFYEQYF
v_gene: TRBV29-1; j_gene: TRBJ2-7; CDR3aa: CSVEVFRGAREQYF
v_gene: TRBV2; j_gene: TRBJ2-1; CDR3aa: CASTARGSYNEQFF
v_gene: TRBV9; j_gene: TRBJ2-3; CDR3aa: CASSVGTRAGGTDTQYF
v_gene: TRBV7-6; j_gene: TRBJ2-7; CDR3aa: CASSFGADYEQYF